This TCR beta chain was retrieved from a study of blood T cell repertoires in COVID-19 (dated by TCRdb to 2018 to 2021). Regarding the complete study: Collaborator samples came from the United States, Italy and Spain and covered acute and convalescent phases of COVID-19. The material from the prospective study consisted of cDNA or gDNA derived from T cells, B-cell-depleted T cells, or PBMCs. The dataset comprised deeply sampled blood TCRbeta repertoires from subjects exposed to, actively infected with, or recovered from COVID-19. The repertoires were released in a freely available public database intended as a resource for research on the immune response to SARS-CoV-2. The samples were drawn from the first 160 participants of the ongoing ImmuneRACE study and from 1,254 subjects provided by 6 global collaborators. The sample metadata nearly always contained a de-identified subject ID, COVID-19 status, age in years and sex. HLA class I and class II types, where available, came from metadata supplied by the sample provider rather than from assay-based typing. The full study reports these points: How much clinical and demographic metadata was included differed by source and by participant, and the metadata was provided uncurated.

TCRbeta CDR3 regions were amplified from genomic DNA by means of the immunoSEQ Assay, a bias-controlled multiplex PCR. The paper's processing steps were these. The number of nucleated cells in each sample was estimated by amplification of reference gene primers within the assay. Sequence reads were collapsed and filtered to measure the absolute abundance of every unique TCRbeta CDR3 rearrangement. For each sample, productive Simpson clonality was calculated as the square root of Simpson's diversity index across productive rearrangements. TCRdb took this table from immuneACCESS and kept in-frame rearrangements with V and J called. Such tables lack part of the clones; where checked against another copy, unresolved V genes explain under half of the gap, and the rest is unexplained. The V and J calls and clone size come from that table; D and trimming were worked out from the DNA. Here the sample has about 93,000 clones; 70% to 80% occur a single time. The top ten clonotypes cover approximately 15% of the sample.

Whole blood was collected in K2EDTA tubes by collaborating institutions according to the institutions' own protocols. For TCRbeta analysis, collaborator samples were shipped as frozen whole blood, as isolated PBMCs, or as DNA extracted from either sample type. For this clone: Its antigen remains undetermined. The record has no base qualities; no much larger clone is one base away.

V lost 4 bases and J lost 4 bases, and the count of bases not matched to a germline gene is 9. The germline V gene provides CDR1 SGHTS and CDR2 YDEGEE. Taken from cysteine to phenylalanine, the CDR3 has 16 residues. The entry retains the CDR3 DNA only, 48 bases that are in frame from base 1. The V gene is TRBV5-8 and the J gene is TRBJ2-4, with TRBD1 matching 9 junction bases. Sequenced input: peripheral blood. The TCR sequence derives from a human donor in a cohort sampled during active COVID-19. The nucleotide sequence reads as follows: TGTGCCAGCAGCCGAGTCACCGGGACAGGGAAAAACATTCAGTACTTC. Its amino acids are CASSRVTGTGKNIQYF.